This TCR beta chain stems from a study of blood T cell repertoires in COVID-19 (dated by TCRdb to the early 2020s). As for the study more broadly: Collaborator samples came from the United States, Italy and Spain and covered acute and convalescent phases of COVID-19. The repertoires were released in a freely available public database meant as a resource for research on the immune response to SARS-CoV-2. The sample metadata nearly always contained a de-identified subject ID, COVID-19 status, age in years and sex. The dataset comprised deeply sampled blood TCRbeta repertoires from subjects exposed to, actively infected with, or recovered from COVID-19. The prospective study material was composed of cDNA or gDNA derived from T cells, B-cell-depleted T cells, or PBMCs. Where available, HLA class I and class II types were obtained from metadata supplied by the sample provider rather than from assay-based typing. Samples were obtained from the ongoing ImmuneRACE study (first 160 participants) and from roughly 1,300 subjects provided by 6 global collaborators.

One collaborating source in Seattle enrolled patients while the patients were actively infected and followed the patients over time throughout the course of disease. Collaborating institutions collected whole blood in K2EDTA tubes following their own protocols. Collaborator samples were shipped for TCRbeta analysis as frozen whole blood, isolated PBMCs, or DNA extracted from either sample type. General findings and caveats noted by the study authors: The quantity of clinical and demographic metadata differed by source and by participant and was supplied without curation.

Concerning this clone: Its antigen has not been determined. No per-base quality is available; no much larger clone lies one base away.

TCRbeta CDR3 regions were amplified from genomic DNA using the immunoSEQ Assay, a bias-controlled multiplex PCR. In the original analysis: The number of nucleated cells in each sample was estimated from the amplification of reference gene primers within the assay. To quantify the absolute abundance of each unique TCRbeta CDR3 rearrangement, sequence reads were collapsed and filtered. Productive Simpson clonality was computed per sample as the square root of Simpson's diversity index over productive rearrangements. TCRdb holds this immuneACCESS table with in-frame rearrangements only. Some clones are missing; in checked studies, unresolved V genes explain under half, and the rest has no known cause. The V and J calls and the clone size are those of that table, but D and trimming were determined from the DNA. The sample table shows approximately 480,000 clones, and roughly 87% are seen once. About 1% of the sample lies in the top ten.

The receptor comes from a man aged 18 to 35 with COVID-19, enrolled during active disease. The sample taken for sequencing was peripheral blood.

The DNA is as follows: TGTGCCACCAGCAGAGATCCGGGCAGGGGGATAGGTCAGCCCCAGCATTTT. Its protein reads: CATSRDPGRGIGQPQHF. The V and J genes are TRBV15 and TRBJ1-5; 7 central bases correspond to TRBD1. Via the germline V gene (reference sequence), CDR1 is LNHNV and CDR2 YYDKDF. The CDR3 starts with the cysteine, ends with the phenylalanine, and has 17 residues. The only DNA kept is the CDR3, 51 bases in frame from the first base. The V end gives up 0 bases and the J end 6 bases, leaving 11 bases in the junction not matched to a gene. The CDR3 plus the reference TRBV15 and TRBJ1-5 genes for the other parts give the full variable domain: DAMVIQNPRYQVTQFGKPVTLSCSQTLNHNVMYWYQQKSSQAPKLLFHYYDKDFNNEADTPDNFQSRRPNTSFCFLDIRSPGLGDTAMYLCATSRDPGRGIGQPQHFGDGTRLSIL.